These 7 T cell receptor gamma chains were sequenced from one sample in a study of gamma delta lymphoproliferative disorders and STAT genes. TCRdb re-called the multiplex PCR reads using CATT. Among over 3,500 gamma-chain clones, roughly 7% were seen once, and the ten largest hold over 30%. PBMCs from patients and controls supplied the genomic DNA for sequencing. The sample was blood. Every receptor here comes from a human donor in good health.

This clone has a count of ten or more. The chain has TRGV8 and TRGJ1 or TRGJ2. The J gene, left out of TCRdb, was set here by checking the DNA against germline. With V trimmed by 0 bases and J by 2 bases, 7 bases remained unmatched. This CDR3 is built from 15 residues. From germline, CDR1 is VENAVY and CDR2 YDSYNSRV. The CDR3 DNA reads TGTGCCACCTGGGATAGGCCGAGGGATTATTATAAGAAACTCTTT. Translating gives CATWDRPRDYYKKLF.

This clone occurred many times. The chain carries TRGV2 and TRGJ1 or TRGJ2. No J gene is reported in TCRdb; it was inferred here by comparing the DNA with germline. CDR1 is EGSNGY and CDR2 is YDSYNSKV in the germline V gene. The CDR3 runs 15 residues. The V segment lost 2 bases and the J segment 4 bases; nucleotides outside the gene matches: 11. The CDR3 loop reads CATWDVPERYYKKLF. The CDR3 DNA follows: TGTGCCACCTGGGACGTCCCGGAAAGGTATTATAAGAAACTCTTT.

This clone qualifies as medium-sized. This chain connects TRGV11 to TRGJP1. TCRdb records no J gene; here it was assigned by comparing the DNA to germline. TRGV11 is an ORF, and what it does is uncertain. V lost 12 bases to trimming and J lost 11 bases; unmatched junction nucleotides: 12. This CDR3 comprises 12 residues. CDR3 amino acids: CACRLGGWFKIF. In DNA form, the CDR3 reads TGTGCCTGCCGACTCGGCGGGTGGTTCAAGATATTT.

By its share, this clone is medium-sized (0.01 to 0.1%). This chain joins TRGV2 and TRGJ1 or TRGJ2. TCRdb leaves out the J gene; it was filled in here by matching the DNA to germline. In germline, CDR1 is EGSNGY, CDR2 YDSYNSKV. Losses at the gene ends were 2 bases for V and 3 bases for J; bases not matched to a gene: 4. This CDR3 is 13 amino acids long. In DNA form, the CDR3 reads TGTGCCACCTGGGACGCGCTTTATTATAAGAAACTCTTT. It translates to CATWDALYYKKLF.

This clone is labeled medium-sized (0.01 to 0.1%). The DNA is left out, because the CDR3 cannot be placed on it with certainty; the CDR3 is given as TCRdb lists it. J gene calling gave no result, while the V gene is TRGV11. TRGV11 carries the ORF label, with uncertain function. The CDR3 is made up of 21 amino acids, end residues included. The CDR3 region is CTTVPAGLGTLIIPNYYKKLF.

This clone was recorded many times. The J gene is TRGJ1 or TRGJ2, the V gene TRGV5. Matching the DNA to germline supplied the J gene, which TCRdb does not give. Germline CDR1 reads VINAFY; CDR2 reads YDVSNSKD. The CDR3 has 15 residues. V was pared by 8 bases and J by 1 base, with 14 bases of the junction left unmatched. The CDR3 nucleotides read TGTGCCACCTTTATACGGGGGTGTAATTATTATAAGAAACTCTTT. Translation: CATFIRGCNYYKKLF.

There are many counts of this clone. The rearrangement joins TRGV5 to TRGJ1 or TRGJ2. The J gene was not available in TCRdb and was assigned here by matching the DNA to germline segments. The CDR3 has 12 amino acids. The V gene end was trimmed by 2 bases and the J gene end by 9 bases; junction bases not matched to a gene: 7. Germline assignment: CDR1 VINAFY and CDR2 YDVSNSKD. The chain's CDR3 is CATWDIRLKKLF. In nucleotides, the CDR3 is TGTGCCACCTGGGACATCCGCCTTAAGAAACTCTTT.